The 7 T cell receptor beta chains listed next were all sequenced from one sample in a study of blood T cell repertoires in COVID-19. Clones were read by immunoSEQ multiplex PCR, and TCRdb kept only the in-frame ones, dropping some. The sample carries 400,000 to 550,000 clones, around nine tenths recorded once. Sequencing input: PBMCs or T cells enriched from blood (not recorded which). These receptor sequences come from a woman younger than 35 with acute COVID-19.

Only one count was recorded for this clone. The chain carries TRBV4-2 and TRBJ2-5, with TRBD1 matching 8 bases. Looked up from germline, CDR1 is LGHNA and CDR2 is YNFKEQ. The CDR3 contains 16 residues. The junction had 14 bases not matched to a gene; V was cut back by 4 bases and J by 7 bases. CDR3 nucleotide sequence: TGTGCCAGCAGCCCTCTCGACAGGGGCCCCCGCGGGACCCAGTACTTC. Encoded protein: CASSPLDRGPRGTQYF.

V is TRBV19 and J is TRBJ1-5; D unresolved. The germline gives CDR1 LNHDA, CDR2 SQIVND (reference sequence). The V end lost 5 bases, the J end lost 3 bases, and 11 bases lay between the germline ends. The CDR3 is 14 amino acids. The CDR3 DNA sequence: TGTGCCAGTAGTCCCACAGACTACAATCAGCCCCAGCATTTT. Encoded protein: CASSPTDYNQPQHF.

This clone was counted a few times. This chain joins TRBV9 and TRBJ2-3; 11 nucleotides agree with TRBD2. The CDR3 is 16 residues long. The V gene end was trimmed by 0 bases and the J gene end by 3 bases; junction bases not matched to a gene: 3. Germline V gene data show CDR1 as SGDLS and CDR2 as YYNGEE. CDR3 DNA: TGTGCCAGCAGCGTAGATAGCGGGGGGGTTACAGATACGCAGTATTTT. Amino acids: CASSVDSGGVTDTQYF.

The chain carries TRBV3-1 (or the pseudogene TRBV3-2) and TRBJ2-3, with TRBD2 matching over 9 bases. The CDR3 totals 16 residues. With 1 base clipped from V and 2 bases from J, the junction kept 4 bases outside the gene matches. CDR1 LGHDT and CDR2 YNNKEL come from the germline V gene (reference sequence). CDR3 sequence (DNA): TGTGCCAGCAGCCAAGGGGTAGCGGGAGACACAGATACGCAGTATTTT. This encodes CASSQGVAGDTDTQYF.

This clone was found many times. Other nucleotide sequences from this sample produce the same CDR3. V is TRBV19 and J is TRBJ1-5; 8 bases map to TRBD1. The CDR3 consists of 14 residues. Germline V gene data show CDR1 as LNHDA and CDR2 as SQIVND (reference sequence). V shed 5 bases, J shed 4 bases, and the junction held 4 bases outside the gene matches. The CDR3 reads CASSSTGGNQPQHF. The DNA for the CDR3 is TGTGCCAGTAGTTCCACAGGGGGAAATCAGCCCCAGCATTTT.

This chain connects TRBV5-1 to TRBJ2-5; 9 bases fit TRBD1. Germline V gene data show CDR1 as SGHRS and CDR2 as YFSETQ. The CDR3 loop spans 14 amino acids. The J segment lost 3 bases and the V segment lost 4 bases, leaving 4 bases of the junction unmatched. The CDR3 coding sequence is TGCGCCAGCAGCCCAAGGACAGGGGAAGAGACCCAGTACTTC. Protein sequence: CASSPRTGEETQYF.

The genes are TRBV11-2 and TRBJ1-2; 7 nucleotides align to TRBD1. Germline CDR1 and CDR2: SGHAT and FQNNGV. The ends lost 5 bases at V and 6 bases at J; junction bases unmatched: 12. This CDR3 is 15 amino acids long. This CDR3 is CASSLRRQGWDGYTF. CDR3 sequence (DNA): TGTGCCAGCAGCCTAAGACGACAGGGCTGGGATGGCTACACCTTC.